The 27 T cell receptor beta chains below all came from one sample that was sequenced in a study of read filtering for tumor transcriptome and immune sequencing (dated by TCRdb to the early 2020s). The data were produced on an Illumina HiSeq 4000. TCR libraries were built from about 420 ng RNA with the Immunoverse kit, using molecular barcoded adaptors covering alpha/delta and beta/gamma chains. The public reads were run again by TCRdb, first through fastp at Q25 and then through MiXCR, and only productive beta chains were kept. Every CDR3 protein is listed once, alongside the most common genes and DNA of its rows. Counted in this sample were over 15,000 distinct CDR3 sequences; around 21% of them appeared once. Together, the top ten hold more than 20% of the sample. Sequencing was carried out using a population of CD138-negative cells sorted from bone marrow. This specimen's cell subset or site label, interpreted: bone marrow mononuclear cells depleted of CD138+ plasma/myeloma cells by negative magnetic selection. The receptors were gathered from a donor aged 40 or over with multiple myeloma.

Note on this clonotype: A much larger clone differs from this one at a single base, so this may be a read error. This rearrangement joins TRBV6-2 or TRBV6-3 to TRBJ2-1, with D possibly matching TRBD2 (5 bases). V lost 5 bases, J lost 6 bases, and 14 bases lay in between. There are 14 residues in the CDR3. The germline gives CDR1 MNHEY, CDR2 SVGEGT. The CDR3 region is CASSTRASSNEQFF. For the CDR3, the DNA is TGTGCCAGCAGTACGCGGGCCTCTTCCAATGAGCAGTTCTTC.

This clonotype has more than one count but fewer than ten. Here the CDR3 DNA reads TGTGCCAGCAGCCGAGCCCCGACAGGGGCAGATACGCAGTATTTT. Its translation is CASSRAPTGADTQYF. J is TRBJ2-3 and V is TRBV2, with 8 positions matching TRBD1. Unmatched junction bases numbered 9, after V lost 6 bases and J lost 4 bases. The CDR3 covers 15 residues. The germline V gene encodes CDR1 SNHLY and CDR2 FYNNEI.

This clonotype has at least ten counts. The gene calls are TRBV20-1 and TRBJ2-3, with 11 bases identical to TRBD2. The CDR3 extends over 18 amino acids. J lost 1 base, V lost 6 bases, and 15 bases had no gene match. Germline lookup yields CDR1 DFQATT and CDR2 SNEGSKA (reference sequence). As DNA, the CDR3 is TGCAGTGCCACTACCCCTTTCGTAGCGGGAGGGCGCACAGATACGCAGTATTTT. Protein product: CSATTPFVAGGRTDTQYF.

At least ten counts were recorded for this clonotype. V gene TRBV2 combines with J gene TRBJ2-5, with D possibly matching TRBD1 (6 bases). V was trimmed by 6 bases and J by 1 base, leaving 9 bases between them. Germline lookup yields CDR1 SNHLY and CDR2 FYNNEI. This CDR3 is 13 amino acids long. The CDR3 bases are TGTGCCAGCAGGATGGACAGCCAAGAGACCCAGTACTTC. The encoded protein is CASRMDSQETQYF.

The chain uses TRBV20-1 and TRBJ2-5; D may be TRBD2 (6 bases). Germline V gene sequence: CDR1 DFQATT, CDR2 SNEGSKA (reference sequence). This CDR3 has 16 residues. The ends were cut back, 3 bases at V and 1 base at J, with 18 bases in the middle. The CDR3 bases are TGCAGTGCTAGTGTAGCGGAACAATTCTCCCAAGAGACCCAGTACTTC. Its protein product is CSASVAEQFSQETQYF.

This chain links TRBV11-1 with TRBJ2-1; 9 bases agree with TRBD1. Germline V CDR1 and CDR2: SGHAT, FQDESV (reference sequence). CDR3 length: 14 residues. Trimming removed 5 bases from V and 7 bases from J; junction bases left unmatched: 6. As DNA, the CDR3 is TGTGCCAGCAGCCCCCACAGGGGGCGAAATGAGCAGTTCTTC. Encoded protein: CASSPHRGRNEQFF.

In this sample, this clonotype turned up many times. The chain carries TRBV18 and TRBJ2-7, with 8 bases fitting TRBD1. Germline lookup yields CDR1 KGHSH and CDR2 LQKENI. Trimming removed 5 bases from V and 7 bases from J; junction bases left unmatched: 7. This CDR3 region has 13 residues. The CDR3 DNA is TGTGCCAGCTCAACGGGACAGGAGAGTGAGCAGTACTTC. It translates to CASSTGQESEQYF.

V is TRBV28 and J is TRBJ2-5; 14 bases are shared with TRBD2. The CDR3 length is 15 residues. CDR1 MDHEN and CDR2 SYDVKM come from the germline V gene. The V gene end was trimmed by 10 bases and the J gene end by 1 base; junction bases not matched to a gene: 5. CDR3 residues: CATRLAGGSQETQYF. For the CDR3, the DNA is TGTGCCACCAGACTAGCGGGAGGGTCCCAAGAGACCCAGTACTTC.

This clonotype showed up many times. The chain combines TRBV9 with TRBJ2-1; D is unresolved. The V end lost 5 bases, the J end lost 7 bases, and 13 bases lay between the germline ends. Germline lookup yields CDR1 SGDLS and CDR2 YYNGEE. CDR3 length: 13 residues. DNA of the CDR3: TGTGCCAGCAGTCGGGCTTCGGTTAATGAGCAGTTCTTC. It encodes CASSRASVNEQFF.

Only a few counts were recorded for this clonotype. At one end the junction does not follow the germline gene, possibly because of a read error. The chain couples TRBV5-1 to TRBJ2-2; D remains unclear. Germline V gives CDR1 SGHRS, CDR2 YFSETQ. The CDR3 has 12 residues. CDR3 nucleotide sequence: TGCGCCTGCAGCTTGTTGGTCGGGGAGCTGTTTTTT. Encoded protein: CACSLLVGELFF.

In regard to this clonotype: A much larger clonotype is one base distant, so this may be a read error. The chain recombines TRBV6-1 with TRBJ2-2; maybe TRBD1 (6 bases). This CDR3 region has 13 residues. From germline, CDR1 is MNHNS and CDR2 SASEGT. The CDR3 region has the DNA TGTGCCAGCAGTGGACAGGACACCGGGGAGCCGTTTTTT. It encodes CASSGQDTGEPFF.

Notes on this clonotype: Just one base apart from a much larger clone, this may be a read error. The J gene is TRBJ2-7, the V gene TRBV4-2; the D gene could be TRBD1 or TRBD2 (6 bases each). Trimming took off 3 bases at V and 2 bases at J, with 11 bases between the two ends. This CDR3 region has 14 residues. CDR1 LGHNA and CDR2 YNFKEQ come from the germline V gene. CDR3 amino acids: CASSQVGGTYEQYF. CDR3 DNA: TGTGCCAGCAGCCAGGTAGGGGGGACCTACGAGCAGTACTTC.

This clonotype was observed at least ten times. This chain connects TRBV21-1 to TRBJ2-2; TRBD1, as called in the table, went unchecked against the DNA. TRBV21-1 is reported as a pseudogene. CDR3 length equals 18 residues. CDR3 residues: CASSRVPGQGAFTGELFF. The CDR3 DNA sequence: TGTGCCAGCAGCAGAGTACCGGGACAGGGGGCTTTCACCGGGGAGCTGTTTTTT.

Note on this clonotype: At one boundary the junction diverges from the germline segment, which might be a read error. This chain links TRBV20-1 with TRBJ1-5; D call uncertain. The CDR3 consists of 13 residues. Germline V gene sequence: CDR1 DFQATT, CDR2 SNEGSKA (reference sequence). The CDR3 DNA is TGCAGTGCTAGAATACCCTTGAATCAGCCCCAGCACTTT. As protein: CSARIPLNQPQHF.

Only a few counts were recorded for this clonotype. The CDR3 sequence: CASSKASTYEQYF. In DNA, the CDR3 is TGTGCCAGTAGTAAAGCTAGCACCTACGAGCAGTACTTC. The J gene is TRBJ2-7, the V gene TRBV19; tentative D call: TRBD2 (5 bases). The germline CDR1 and CDR2 sequences are LNHDA and SQIVND (reference sequence). V was cut by 4 bases and J by 2 bases, with 9 bases left in between. The CDR3 length is 13 residues.

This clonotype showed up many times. DNA of the CDR3: TGTGCCAGCAGCTTAGGCCGAGGTCTCGCGATCGAGCAGTACTTC. Protein product: CASSLGRGLAIEQYF. The V gene is TRBV13, the J gene TRBJ2-7; D is undetermined. The CDR3 runs to 15 residues. Looked up from germline, CDR1 is PRHDT and CDR2 is FYEKMQ (reference sequence). Trimming removed 0 bases from V and 6 bases from J, with 15 bases in between.

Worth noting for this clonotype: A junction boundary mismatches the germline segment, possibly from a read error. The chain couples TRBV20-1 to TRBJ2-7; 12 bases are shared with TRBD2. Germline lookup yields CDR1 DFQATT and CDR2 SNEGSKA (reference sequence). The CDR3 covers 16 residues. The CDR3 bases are TGCAGTGCTCCTATCCCCGGGACTAGCGGGTGGTACGAGCGGTACTTC. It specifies CSAPIPGTSGWYERYF.

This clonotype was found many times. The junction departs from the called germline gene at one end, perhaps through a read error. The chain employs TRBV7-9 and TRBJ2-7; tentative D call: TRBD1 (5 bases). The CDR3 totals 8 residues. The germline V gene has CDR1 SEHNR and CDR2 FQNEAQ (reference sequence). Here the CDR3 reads CASSPGNF. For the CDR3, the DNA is TGTGCCAGCAGCCCAGGGAACTTC. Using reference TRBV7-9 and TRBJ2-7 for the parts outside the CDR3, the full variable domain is DTGVSQNPRHKITKRGQNVTFRCDPISEHNRLYWYRQTLGQGPEFLTYFQNEAQLEKSRLLSDRFSAERPKGSFSTLEIQRTEQGDSAMYLCASSPGNFGPGTRLTVT.

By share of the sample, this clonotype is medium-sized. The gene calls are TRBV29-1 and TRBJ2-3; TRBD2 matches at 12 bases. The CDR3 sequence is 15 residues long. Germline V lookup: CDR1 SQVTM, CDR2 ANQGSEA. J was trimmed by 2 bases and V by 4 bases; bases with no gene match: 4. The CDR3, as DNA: TGCAGCGTTGTACTAGCGGGAGGCCTCACAGATACGCAGTATTTT. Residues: CSVVLAGGLTDTQYF.

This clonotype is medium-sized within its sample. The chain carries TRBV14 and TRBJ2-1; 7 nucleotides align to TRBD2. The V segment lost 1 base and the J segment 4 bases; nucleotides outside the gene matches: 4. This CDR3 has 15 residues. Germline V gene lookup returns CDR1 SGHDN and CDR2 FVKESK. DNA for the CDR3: TGTGCCAGCAGCCAAGGAGGACTAGGGTACAATGAGCAGTTCTTC. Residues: CASSQGGLGYNEQFF.

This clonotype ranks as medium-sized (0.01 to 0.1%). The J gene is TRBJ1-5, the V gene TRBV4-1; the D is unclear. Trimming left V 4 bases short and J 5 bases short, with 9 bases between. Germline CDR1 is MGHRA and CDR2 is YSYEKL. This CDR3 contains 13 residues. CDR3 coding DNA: TGCGCCAGCAGCCGTAACCTTGATCAGCCCCAGCATTTT. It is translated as CASSRNLDQPQHF.

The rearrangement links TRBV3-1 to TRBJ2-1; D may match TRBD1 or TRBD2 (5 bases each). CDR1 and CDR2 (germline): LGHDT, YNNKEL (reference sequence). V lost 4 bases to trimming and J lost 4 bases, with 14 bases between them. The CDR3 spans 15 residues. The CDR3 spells CASSRDGTRYNEQFF. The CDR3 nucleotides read TGTGCCAGCAGCCGGGACGGCACTAGATACAATGAGCAGTTCTTC.

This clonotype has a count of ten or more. CDR3 loop: CASSYFGRGITGELFF. CDR3 DNA: TGTGCCAGCAGTTACTTCGGGAGGGGAATCACCGGGGAGCTGTTTTTT. This chain uses TRBV6-6 with TRBJ2-2; 8 bases line up with TRBD2. Germline V gives CDR1 MNHNY, CDR2 SVGAGI (reference sequence). The CDR3 is 16 amino acids. J was trimmed by 4 bases and V by 1 base; bases with no gene match: 5.

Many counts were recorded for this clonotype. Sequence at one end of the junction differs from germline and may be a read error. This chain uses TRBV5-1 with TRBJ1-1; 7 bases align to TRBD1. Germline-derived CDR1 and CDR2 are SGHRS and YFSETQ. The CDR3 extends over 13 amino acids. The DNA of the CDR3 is TGCGCCAGCAGCCAACAGGGGAGGCCTGAAGCTCTCTTT. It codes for CASSQQGRPEALF.

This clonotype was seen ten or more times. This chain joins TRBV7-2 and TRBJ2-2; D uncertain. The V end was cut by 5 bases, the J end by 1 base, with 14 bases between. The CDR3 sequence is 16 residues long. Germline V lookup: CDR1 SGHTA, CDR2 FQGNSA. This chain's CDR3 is CASSPRWRMNTGELFF. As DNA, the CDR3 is TGTGCCAGCAGCCCACGGTGGCGGATGAACACCGGGGAGCTGTTTTTT.

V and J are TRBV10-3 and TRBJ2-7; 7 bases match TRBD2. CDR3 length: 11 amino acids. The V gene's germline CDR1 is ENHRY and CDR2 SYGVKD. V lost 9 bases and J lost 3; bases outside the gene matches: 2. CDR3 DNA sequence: TGTGCCATTCTAGCGGACTACGAGCAGTACTTC. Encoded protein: CAILADYEQYF.

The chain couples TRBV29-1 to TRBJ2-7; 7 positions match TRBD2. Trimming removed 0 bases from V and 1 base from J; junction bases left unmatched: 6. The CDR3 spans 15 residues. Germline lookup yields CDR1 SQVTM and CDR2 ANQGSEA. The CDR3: CSVEDPGLPSYEQYF. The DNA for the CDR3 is TGCAGCGTTGAAGATCCGGGACTACCTTCCTACGAGCAGTACTTC.